This T cell receptor beta chain emerged from a study of a mutant IDH1 vaccine in newly diagnosed glioma. Across the study: Patients got their first vaccination 4-6 weeks after radiotherapy alone, or with temozolomide cycles.

The germline gives CDR1 SGDLS, CDR2 YYNGEE. The CDR3 loop spans 15 amino acids. Trimming removed 0 bases from V and 1 base from J; junction bases left unmatched: 3. Sequencing was performed with immunoSEQ multiplex PCR; in TCRdb, only in-frame clones are kept and a portion is missing. The sample gives approximately 110,000 clones, 75% to 90% of which show up once; roughly 0.55% is in the top ten. Time point reported: week 11, during vaccination. The content of each vaccine dose was 300 ug of mutant IDH1 20-mer peptide, and topical imiquimod accompanied it. With regard to this clone: Antigen unknown.

The chain carries TRBV9 and TRBJ1-1; 7 bases line up with TRBD1. Sequences were derived from PBMCs, sampled from a glioma patient whose treatment included an IDH1 peptide vaccine. The sequence was obtained from a woman in her forties or fifties with glioma. CDR3 region: CASSVGNRGNTEAFF. CDR3 in DNA: TGTGCCAGCAGCGTAGGAAACAGGGGGAACACTGAAGCTTTCTTT.